Listed here are 24 T cell receptor beta chains from one sample, sequenced in a study of regulatory T cells in long-lasting Graves disease. Time point described: newly diagnosed GD, antithyroid drugs for less than 3 months. The TCR library used RNA extracted from PBMCs. Sequencing libraries for TCR beta were prepared with iRepertoire HTBI primers and Arm-PCR of CDR3 regions. TCRdb reanalysed the multiplex PCR reads using MiXCR and keeps one entry per CDR3 protein. In the table there are some 500,000 distinct CDR3 sequences, roughly 16% of which are singletons. These data were also filed under a second study, of T cells in Graves' hyperthyroidism and ophthalmopathy.

The sample here was peripheral blood mononuclear cells (PBMCs), taken at new diagnosis, from a patient treated with antithyroid drugs. The receptor set was obtained from a woman aged 35-60 years with Graves disease.

The table lists this clonotype with many counts. This rearrangement joins TRBV2 to TRBJ2-1; a possible D gene is TRBD2 (7 bases). The CDR3 runs to 16 residues. Trimming left V 7 bases short and J 5 bases short, with 21 bases between. CDR1 and CDR2 (germline): SNHLY, FYNNEI. CDR3 amino acids: CASNPDWRGPDNEQFF. The CDR3, as DNA: TGTGCCAGCAATCCCGACTGGCGGGGGCCCGACAATGAGCAGTTCTTC. The entire variable domain, with the rest obtained from reference TRBV2 and TRBJ2-1, is as follows: EPEVTQTPSHQVTQMGQEVILRCVPISNHLYFYWYRQILGQKVEFLVSFYNNEISEKSEIFDDQFSVERPDGSNFTLKIRSTKLEDSAMYFCASNPDWRGPDNEQFFGPGTRLTVL.

This clonotype has at least ten counts. The V call is TRBV7-8, the J call TRBJ2-7, with D perhaps TRBD1 (5 bases). Trimming removed 7 bases at V and 0 bases at J, with 10 bases between. The CDR3 sequence is 13 residues long. The V gene's germline CDR1 is SGHVS and CDR2 FQNEAQ. Here the CDR3 DNA reads TGTGCCAGCACCGCCGACAGCTCCTACGAGCAGTACTTC. Protein sequence: CASTADSSYEQYF. Full variable domain (outside the CDR3, taken from reference TRBV7-8 and TRBJ2-7): GAGVSQSPRYKVAKRGQDVALRCDPISGHVSLFWYQQALGQGPEFLTYFQNEAQLDKSGLPSDRFFAERPEGSVSTLKIQRTQQEDSAVYLCASTADSSYEQYFGPGTRLTVT.

With regard to this clonotype: One junction end disagrees with the germline gene, perhaps due to a read error. The chain has TRBV7-7 and TRBJ1-5; tentative D call: TRBD1 (6 bases). Germline V gene data show CDR1 as SSHAT and CDR2 as FNYEAQ (reference sequence). CDR3 length: 16 amino acids. CDR3 nucleotide sequence: TGTGCCAGCAGCTCCCTAGCGGACAGTCCCAATCAGCCCCAGCGTTTT. Protein sequence: CASSSLADSPNQPQRF.

This clonotype was detected only a few times. The rearrangement links TRBV20-1 to TRBJ1-5, with TRBD1 as a possible D gene (5 bases). This CDR3 region has 19 residues. The V end was cut by 1 base, the J end by 2 bases, with 24 bases between. Germline V gene data show CDR1 as DFQATT and CDR2 as SNEGSKA (reference sequence). The CDR3 is CSARGEGMGFLPRNQPQHF. The CDR3 DNA follows: TGCAGTGCTAGAGGTGAGGGGATGGGGTTCCTCCCACGCAATCAGCCCCAGCATTTT.

This clonotype showed up many times. The chain combines TRBV12-3 or TRBV12-4 with TRBJ2-3; D gene unclear. There are 17 residues in the CDR3. Trimming shortened V by 6 bases and J by 0 bases, and 19 bases separated the two germline ends. CDR3 sequence (DNA): TGTGCCAGCAGCCCCACCGTTTCGCGATCTAGCACAGATACGCAGTATTTT. Amino acid sequence: CASSPTVSRSSTDTQYF.

The chain has TRBV20-1 and TRBJ2-1; 10 nucleotides line up with TRBD2. This CDR3 comprises 16 residues. The V segment lost 2 bases and the J segment 0 bases; nucleotides outside the gene matches: 4. CDR1 is DFQATT, CDR2 SNEGSKA, per germline (reference sequence). This CDR3 reads CSARLAGASSYNEQFF. In DNA form, the CDR3 reads TGCAGTGCTAGACTAGCGGGGGCAAGCTCCTACAATGAGCAGTTCTTC.

There are many counts of this clonotype. The chain joins TRBV28 to TRBJ2-4; no definite D call. V lost 3 bases and J 10 bases, leaving 16 bases between the germline ends. This CDR3 is 14 amino acids long. Germline V gene sequence: CDR1 MDHEN, CDR2 SYDVKM. In DNA form, the CDR3 reads TGTGCCAGCAGTTTTCCCGCAGGAGCTAATATTCAGTACTTC. Translating it yields CASSFPAGANIQYF.

The rearrangement uses TRBV4-1 and TRBJ2-2; D is uncertain. Trimming cost V 4 bases and J 4 bases, with 10 bases left between them. The CDR3 extends over 14 amino acids. The germline V gene has CDR1 MGHRA and CDR2 YSYEKL. CDR3 loop: CASSPPLPTGELFF. CDR3 sequence (DNA): TGCGCCAGCAGCCCCCCCCTCCCCACCGGGGAGCTGTTTTTT.

Details on this clonotype: A much larger clone lies a single base off, so this may be a read error. The genes are TRBV5-1 and TRBJ2-1, with TRBD2 matching over 10 bases. Germline loops: CDR1 SGHRS, CDR2 YFSETQ. With 4 bases clipped from V and 10 bases from J, the junction kept 11 bases outside the gene matches. CDR3 length equals 15 residues. The CDR3 DNA follows: TGCGCCAGCAGCATTAGCGGGGGGACCTCCTACGAGCAGTTCTTC. This translates into CASSISGGTSYEQFF.

This clonotype was found many times. This chain joins TRBV12-3 or TRBV12-4 and TRBJ1-6; 9 bases match TRBD1. The CDR3 contains 15 residues. The J segment lost 4 bases and the V segment lost 7 bases, leaving 5 bases of the junction unmatched. As DNA, the CDR3 is TGTGCCAGCACATCCGGGACAGGGTATAATTCACCCCTCCACTTT. Protein sequence: CASTSGTGYNSPLHF.

This clonotype has just a few counts. One end of the junction fails to match germline, which may point to a read error. V gene TRBV27 combines with J gene TRBJ2-7; TRBD2 might be the D (7 bases). Germline loops: CDR1 MNHEY, CDR2 SMNVEV (reference sequence). The length of the CDR3 is 15 residues. Here the CDR3 DNA reads TGTGCCAGCAGTCGAACACAGCCGGGGGGCTACGAGCAGTGCTTC. Its translation is CASSRTQPGGYEQCF.

The chain has TRBV6-1 and TRBJ2-1; possible D gene TRBD1, 6 bases. Trimming removed 4 bases at V and 2 bases at J, with 9 bases between. CDR3 length equals 14 residues. The V gene's germline CDR1 is MNHNS and CDR2 SASEGT. The CDR3 protein is CASSGWTAYNEQFF. Written as DNA, the CDR3 is TGTGCCAGCAGTGGTTGGACAGCCTACAATGAGCAGTTCTTC.

Concerning this clonotype: Germline and junction disagree at one end, which may indicate a read error. The rearrangement joins TRBV19 to TRBJ2-3; perhaps TRBD2 as D (6 bases). The V gene's germline CDR1 is LNHDA and CDR2 SQIVND (reference sequence). The CDR3 consists of 14 residues. CDR3 protein: CASSMQGGTDTRYF. The CDR3 nucleotides are TGTGCCAGTAGTATGCAGGGAGGAACCGATACGCGGTATTTT.

V is TRBV7-2 and J is TRBJ1-4; a possible D gene is TRBD1 (5 bases). The CDR3 extends over 17 amino acids. Germline lookup yields CDR1 SGHTA and CDR2 FQGNSA. The ends were cut back, 5 bases at V and 1 base at J, with 17 bases in the middle. CDR3 in DNA: TGTGCCAGCAGCCGGTTAAGAGGGGAGGGAACTAATGAAAAACTGTTTTTT. Amino acids: CASSRLRGEGTNEKLFF. The complete variable domain, with remaining parts taken from reference TRBV7-2 and TRBJ1-4, reads GAGVSQSPSNKVTEKGKDVELRCDPISGHTALYWYRQSLGQGLEFLIYFQGNSAPDKSGLPSDRFSAERTGGSVSTLTIQRTQQEDSAVYLCASSRLRGEGTNEKLFFGSGTQLSVL.

This clonotype turned up a few times. The J gene is TRBJ2-2, the V gene TRBV12-3 or TRBV12-4; either TRBD1 or TRBD2 may fit D (5 bases each). The CDR3 is 15 residues long. V was clipped by 7 bases and J by 4 bases, with 16 bases between them. The DNA of the CDR3 is TGTGCCAGCACCTCCGGGGTTGGGGGCACCGGGGAGCTGTTTTTT. Its translation is CASTSGVGGTGELFF.

This clonotype occurred many times. V is TRBV7-9 and J is TRBJ1-1; D remains unclear. Per germline, CDR1 SEHNR and CDR2 FQNEAQ (reference sequence). Trimming took off 4 bases at V and 0 bases at J, with 6 bases between the two ends. The CDR3 runs 13 residues. The CDR3: CASSSTMNTEAFF. The CDR3 coding sequence is TGTGCCAGCAGCTCAACAATGAACACTGAAGCTTTCTTT.

This clonotype was counted ten times or more. V usage is TRBV6-1 and J usage is TRBJ1-1; 9 bases line up with TRBD1. The V gene's germline CDR1 is MNHNS and CDR2 SASEGT. The CDR3 is 15 residues long. J lost 1 base, V lost 8 bases, and 8 bases had no gene match. The chain's CDR3 is CASRPGTGRNTEAFF. CDR3 coding DNA: TGTGCCAGCCGTCCCGGGACAGGGAGGAACACTGAAGCTTTCTTT.

This clonotype was counted many times. The chain has TRBV12-3 or TRBV12-4 and TRBJ2-7; TRBD2 might be the D (5 bases). The ends were cut back, 1 base at V and 0 bases at J, with 7 bases in the middle. This CDR3 contains 14 residues. The CDR3 loop is CASSLVEGSYEQYF. DNA of the CDR3: TGTGCCAGCAGTTTAGTAGAGGGCTCCTACGAGCAGTACTTC.

V is TRBV7-9 and J is TRBJ2-1, with 10 bases that match TRBD2. V dropped 4 bases and J dropped 7; count of bases not matched to a gene: 4. Germline CDR1 and CDR2: SEHNR and FQNEAQ (reference sequence). There are 14 residues in the CDR3. CDR3 nucleotides: TGTGCCAGCAGCTCCGCTAGCGGGGGAAATGAGCAGTTCTTC. Residues: CASSSASGGNEQFF.

The chain links TRBV7-9 to TRBJ1-6; 10 bases agree with TRBD1. CDR3 length: 14 residues. The V gene's germline CDR1 is SEHNR and CDR2 FQNEAQ (reference sequence). The junction had 4 bases not matched to a gene; V was cut back by 4 bases and J by 10 bases. CDR3 in amino acids: CASSSDRGHSPLHF. CDR3 DNA sequence: TGTGCCAGCAGCTCAGACAGGGGGCACTCACCCCTCCACTTT.

This chain uses TRBV18 with TRBJ2-1, with 7 bases that match TRBD1. V dropped 4 bases and J dropped 3; count of bases not matched to a gene: 3. Germline lookup yields CDR1 KGHSH and CDR2 LQKENI. The CDR3 length is 14 residues. CDR3 residues: CASSQGQVYNEQFF. CDR3 coding DNA: TGTGCCAGCTCACAAGGACAGGTCTACAATGAGCAGTTCTTC.

A few counts support this clonotype. Relative to the germline gene, one junction end is altered; a read error may explain this. The gene calls are TRBV20-1 and TRBJ1-1; no definite D call. Germline V gene data show CDR1 as DFQATT and CDR2 as SNEGSKA (reference sequence). This CDR3 has 17 residues. The CDR3 loop is CSARDLIGAGGNTEALF. The CDR3 coding sequence is TGCAGTGCTAGAGATCTCATTGGTGCAGGTGGGAACACTGAAGCTCTCTTT.

This clonotype was observed at least ten times. V is TRBV28 and J is TRBJ1-1; D gene uncertain. Trimming left V 1 base short and J 1 base short, with 10 bases between. CDR3 size: 15 residues. CDR1 MDHEN and CDR2 SYDVKM come from the germline V gene. The CDR3 DNA reads as TGTGCCAGCAGTTTATATCGGACGGCGAACACTGAAGCTTTCTTT. It encodes CASSLYRTANTEAFF.

The V call is TRBV20-1, the J call TRBJ1-2; D is unclear. This CDR3 has 11 amino acids. V was shortened by 3 bases and J by 5 bases, with 7 bases between the two germline ends. Germline values: CDR1 DFQATT, CDR2 SNEGSKA (reference sequence). CDR3 amino acids: CSASYGYGYTF. Here the CDR3 DNA reads TGCAGTGCTAGTTATGGGTATGGCTACACCTTC.